The following is a T cell receptor (beta chain) sequence with its context. Every sample had a minimum of 6.5 million PBMCs isolated. A second PCR of roughly 6 to 12 cycles used a sample-barcoded 5' primer and a J-beta primer mix. MiXCR, run by TCRdb on the 5' RACE reads, gives a single entry per CDR3 protein. Here the sample spans about 970,000 distinct CDR3 sequences, roughly 50% being singletons. This sample was taken from a study of blood T cells in healthy people across ages. This TCR came from a woman aged 60-70 years in good health. Material: blood.

CDR3 protein: CASGCRVTDTQYF. The CDR3 DNA reads TGTGCCAGCGGGTGCAGGGTGACAGATACGCAGTATTTT. The chain employs TRBV6-1 and TRBJ2-3; a possible D gene is TRBD1 (5 bases). The CDR3 spans 13 residues. Germline V gene sequence: CDR1 MNHNS, CDR2 SASEGT. The ends were cut back, 8 bases at V and 3 bases at J, with 12 bases in the middle.